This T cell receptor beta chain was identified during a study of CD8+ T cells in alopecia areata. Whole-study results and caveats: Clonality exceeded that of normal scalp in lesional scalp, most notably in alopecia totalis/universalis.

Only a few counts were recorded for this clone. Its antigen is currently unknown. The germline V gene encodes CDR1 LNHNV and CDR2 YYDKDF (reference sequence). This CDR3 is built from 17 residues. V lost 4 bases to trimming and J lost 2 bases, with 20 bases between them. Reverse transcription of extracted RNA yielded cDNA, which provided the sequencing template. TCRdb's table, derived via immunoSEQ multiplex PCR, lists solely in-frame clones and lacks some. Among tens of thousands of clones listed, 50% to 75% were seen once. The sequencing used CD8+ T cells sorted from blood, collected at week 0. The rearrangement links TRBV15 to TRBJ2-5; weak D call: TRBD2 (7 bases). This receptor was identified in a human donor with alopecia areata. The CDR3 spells CATSTPGEASGQETQYF. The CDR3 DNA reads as TGTGCCACCAGCACCCCAGGGGAGGCTAGCGGTCAAGAGACCCAGTACTTC. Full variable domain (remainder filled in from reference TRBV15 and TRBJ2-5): DAMVIQNPRYQVTQFGKPVTLSCSQTLNHNVMYWYQQKSSQAPKLLFHYYDKDFNNEADTPDNFQSRRPNTSFCFLDIRSPGLGDTAMYLCATSTPGEASGQETQYFGPGTRLLVL.